The T cell receptor beta chain under discussion was sequenced for a study of immune cell composition in non-small cell lung cancer. Study conclusions and caveats: Squamous carcinomas (about 75%) more often had tumour-associated clones >0.5% than adenocarcinomas (around 33%). In adenocarcinoma, maximal tumour-associated clone frequency tracked TIL tumour reactivity. Shared sequences between tumour-reactive and dominant in vivo clones were not proven.

The normal lung sample lay at least 3 cm, and maximally far, from the tumour. Only in-frame clones appear in the TCRdb table, and some are missing; sequencing was by immunoSEQ multiplex PCR. The sample contains approximately 6,600 clones, approximately 77% of which appear only once. V lost 1 base and J lost 3, with 9 bases in between. The length of the CDR3 is 14 residues. CDR1 SGHTA and CDR2 FQGNSA come from the germline V gene. As regards this clone: The target antigen is unknown.

Specimen: non-adjacent lung tissue. This TCR came from a human donor with non-small cell lung cancer. This chain uses TRBV7-2 with TRBJ1-1; D may be TRBD1 (5 bases). CDR3 bases: TGTGCCAGCAGCTTAGTTGGGGGGGACACTGAAGCTTTCTTT. It codes for CASSLVGGDTEAFF.